This entry lists 30 T cell receptor beta chains sequenced from one sample in a study of blood T cell repertoires in COVID-19. Assay used: immunoSEQ multiplex PCR; TCRdb lists only in-frame clones, some missing. The table lists some 270,000 clones, roughly 90% of them singletons. The sample was PBMCs or T cells enriched from blood (not recorded which). These receptor sequences come from a man in his forties who had been exposed to COVID-19.

The rearrangement joins TRBV5-1 to TRBJ1-1, with 8 nucleotides matching TRBD1. V lost 1 base to trimming and J lost 0 bases; unmatched junction nucleotides: 5. Per the germline V gene, CDR1 is SGHRS and CDR2 is YFSETQ. This CDR3 has 16 residues. CDR3 region: CASSLSSGGVNTEAFF. The CDR3 bases are TGCGCCAGCAGCTTGTCCTCAGGGGGCGTGAACACTGAAGCTTTCTTT.

This chain uses TRBV7-8 with TRBJ2-1, with 9 bases identical to TRBD2. The CDR3 loop spans 14 amino acids. J was trimmed by 9 bases and V by 7 bases; bases with no gene match: 10. In germline, CDR1 is SGHVS, CDR2 FQNEAQ. The CDR3 sequence: CASNTAGGSGEQFF. The DNA for the CDR3 is TGTGCCAGCAATACAGCGGGAGGATCTGGTGAGCAGTTCTTC.

The chain couples TRBV5-8 to TRBJ1-5; D possibly corresponds to TRBD1 (5 bases). The germline V gene encodes CDR1 SGHTS and CDR2 YDEGEE. The CDR3 consists of 17 residues. Deletions cut 4 bases from V and 3 bases from J, with 20 bases between. The CDR3 coding sequence is TGTGCCAGCAGCGCGAGTAAACCAAGGGGATACAATCAGCCCCAGCATTTT. It encodes CASSASKPRGYNQPQHF.

The chain carries TRBV5-5 and TRBJ1-1, with 10 bases aligning to TRBD1. Germline CDR1 SGHKS, CDR2 YYEKEE (reference sequence). V was pared by 3 bases and J by 5 bases, with 7 bases of the junction left unmatched. The CDR3 contains 15 residues. In nucleotides, the CDR3 is TGTGCCAGCAGCTGGGGGGGACAGGGGAAGACTGAAGCTTTCTTT. Translating it yields CASSWGGQGKTEAFF.

V is TRBV27 and J is TRBJ2-7, with 8 nucleotides matching TRBD2. The germline CDR1 and CDR2 sequences are MNHEY and SMNVEV (reference sequence). The CDR3 is 14 amino acids. V dropped 4 bases and J dropped 2; count of bases not matched to a gene: 4. DNA of the CDR3: TGTGCCAGCAGTTCCCTAGCGGGCCCCTACGAGCAGTACTTC. This encodes CASSSLAGPYEQYF.

The genes are TRBV30 and TRBJ2-7; a possible D gene is TRBD1 (5 bases). The germline V gene encodes CDR1 GTSNPN and CDR2 SVGIG (reference sequence). Deletions cut 5 bases from V and 4 bases from J, with 18 bases between. The CDR3 runs 14 residues. The CDR3 reads CAWETAGKLYEQYF. The CDR3 bases are TGTGCCTGGGAGACGGCAGGGAAGCTTTACGAGCAGTACTTC.

The rearrangement joins TRBV24-1 to TRBJ1-1, with a possible D match to TRBD1 (5 bases). The V gene's germline CDR1 is KGHDR and CDR2 SFDVKD. The CDR3 runs to 12 residues. The V end was cut by 7 bases, the J end by 3 bases, with 8 bases between. CDR3: CATRDKDTEAFF. Written as DNA, the CDR3 is TGTGCCACCAGGGACAAGGACACTGAAGCTTTCTTT.

This chain uses TRBV27 with TRBJ1-2; D call uncertain. The length of the CDR3 is 12 residues. The germline V and J ends were trimmed by 7 bases and 8 bases, with 14 bases remaining between them. In germline, CDR1 is MNHEY, CDR2 SMNVEV (reference sequence). As DNA, the CDR3 is TGTGCCAGCATTCTATGCCGATGCGGCTACACCTTC. The encoded protein is CASILCRCGYTF.

This sequence joins TRBV5-1 and TRBJ1-2; unclear D gene. The CDR3 is 16 amino acids. CDR1 is SGHRS and CDR2 is YFSETQ in the germline V gene. The V gene lost 5 bases and the J gene lost 0 bases, with 17 bases spanning the gap. CDR3 amino acids: CASRASPPSPNYGYTF. The CDR3 coding sequence is TGCGCCAGCAGGGCAAGTCCGCCGTCACCTAACTATGGCTACACCTTC.

The chain employs TRBV27 and TRBJ1-5; perhaps TRBD1 as D (6 bases). CDR1 is MNHEY, CDR2 SMNVEV, per germline (reference sequence). Trimming left V 5 bases short and J 7 bases short, with 15 bases between. The CDR3 length is 14 residues. The CDR3 region has the DNA TGTGCCAGCAGTCTGGCACAGGGCAGCCAGCCCCAGCATTTT. Translated, it gives CASSLAQGSQPQHF.

The chain is built from TRBV27 and TRBJ2-7, with 9 positions matching TRBD1. The CDR3 extends over 15 amino acids. V dropped 5 bases and J dropped 3; count of bases not matched to a gene: 8. The germline V gene has CDR1 MNHEY and CDR2 SMNVEV (reference sequence). CDR3 amino acids: CASSASGTGNYEQYF. In nucleotides, the CDR3 is TGTGCCAGCAGTGCATCCGGGACAGGGAACTACGAGCAGTACTTC.

The chain carries TRBV7-8 and TRBJ2-6, with 7 bases identical to TRBD2. The CDR3 has 18 residues. J was trimmed by 1 base and V by 1 base; bases with no gene match: 7. Germline loops: CDR1 SGHVS, CDR2 FQNEAQ. CDR3 residues: CASSLEGQRGSGANVLTF. For the CDR3, the DNA is TGTGCCAGCAGCTTAGAAGGGCAGCGGGGTTCTGGGGCCAACGTCCTGACTTTC. The full variable domain, completed using reference TRBV7-8 and TRBJ2-6, is GAGVSQSPRYKVAKRGQDVALRCDPISGHVSLFWYQQALGQGPEFLTYFQNEAQLDKSGLPSDRFFAERPEGSVSTLKIQRTQQEDSAVYLCASSLEGQRGSGANVLTFGAGSRLTVL.

This clone was seen once. The DNA is omitted, as the CDR3 cannot be located on it reliably, and the CDR3 follows TCRdb's listing. This chain joins TRBV28 and TRBJ2-4; no check of the table's D call, TRBD1, against the DNA was made. Including both end residues, the CDR3 is 18 amino acids long. The germline V gene encodes CDR1 MDHEN and CDR2 SYDVKM. The CDR3 is CASSFGPGGIIAKNIQYF.

The chain uses TRBV19 and TRBJ2-3; D possibly corresponds to TRBD2 (5 bases). The CDR3 loop spans 15 amino acids. Germline V gene data show CDR1 as LNHDA and CDR2 as SQIVND (reference sequence). V dropped 2 bases and J dropped 1 base, with 10 bases sitting between them. DNA of the CDR3: TGTGCCAGTAGTATAACTAGGGTGGGCACAGATACGCAGTATTTT. This translates into CASSITRVGTDTQYF.

The chain is built from TRBV6-1 and TRBJ1-2; 8 bases agree with TRBD1. CDR1 and CDR2 (germline): MNHNS, SASEGT. CDR3 size: 14 residues. The junction had 18 bases not matched to a gene; V was cut back by 7 bases and J by 14 bases. CDR3 sequence reads: CASIREAGGASLTF. CDR3 DNA sequence: TGTGCCAGCATAAGGGAGGCAGGGGGCGCGTCGCTAACCTTC.

The chain carries TRBV4-1 and TRBJ2-7; D may be TRBD2 (6 bases). CDR3 length: 15 amino acids. The germline V gene has CDR1 MGHRA and CDR2 YSYEKL. V lost 4 bases, J lost 3 bases, and 16 bases lay in between. As DNA, the CDR3 is TGCGCCAGCAGCCCCCGAGCTAGCGAGATCTACGAGCAGTACTTC. The encoded protein is CASSPRASEIYEQYF.

The genes are TRBV28 and TRBJ2-1; 14 nucleotides line up with TRBD2. This CDR3 comprises 15 residues. Trimming at V came to 6 bases and at J to 9 bases, leaving 7 bases not matched to a gene. Germline-derived CDR1 and CDR2 are MDHEN and SYDVKM. In DNA form, the CDR3 reads TGTGCCAGCAGCGCCGGGACTAGCGGGAGTCGTGAGCAGTTCTTC. It yields the protein CASSAGTSGSREQFF. The whole variable domain, remainder taken from reference TRBV28 and TRBJ2-1, is DVKVTQSSRYLVKRTGEKVFLECVQDMDHENMFWYRQDPGLGLRLIYFSYDVKMKEKGDIPEGYSVSREKKERFSLILESASTNQTSMYLCASSAGTSGSREQFFGPGTRLTVL.

The rearrangement links TRBV11-2 to TRBJ2-7, with D possibly being TRBD2 (5 bases). The length of the CDR3 is 15 residues. V was cut by 1 base and J by 1 base, with 11 bases left in between. CDR1 is SGHAT and CDR2 is FQNNGV in the germline V gene. As DNA, the CDR3 is TGTGCCAGCAGCTTAGGTCACAGCGGATCCTACGAGCAGTACTTC. It encodes CASSLGHSGSYEQYF.

The genes are TRBV6-5 and TRBJ2-7; 8 bases are shared with TRBD2. With V trimmed by 6 bases and J by 6 bases, 4 bases remained unmatched. CDR3 length equals 12 residues. Germline values: CDR1 MNHEY, CDR2 SVGAGI. The CDR3 sequence: CASSDSGGEQYF. CDR3 sequence (DNA): TGTGCCAGCAGCGACAGCGGGGGCGAGCAGTACTTC.

The chain is built from TRBV10-3 and TRBJ2-2, with TRBD2 as a possible D gene (5 bases). In germline, CDR1 is ENHRY, CDR2 SYGVKD. The CDR3 consists of 14 residues. Trimming shortened V by 4 bases and J by 6 bases, and 12 bases separated the two germline ends. Written as DNA, the CDR3 is TGTGCCATCAGTGGAACGGACTTCTCCGGGGAGCTGTTTTTT. It yields the protein CAISGTDFSGELFF.

This clone appeared once. This chain uses TRBV27 with TRBJ1-6; D is unresolved. The germline V gene has CDR1 MNHEY and CDR2 SMNVEV (reference sequence). Trimming left V 8 bases short and J 0 bases short, with 8 bases between. This CDR3 region has 14 residues. DNA for the CDR3: TGTGCCAGCCGCTACAGCTCCTATAATTCACCCCTCCACTTT. Its translation is CASRYSSYNSPLHF.

This chain uses TRBV6-1 with TRBJ1-1; tentative D call: TRBD1 (5 bases). The V and J ends lost 0 bases and 10 bases respectively, with 12 bases between them. The germline V gene has CDR1 MNHNS and CDR2 SASEGT. The CDR3 extends over 13 amino acids. The CDR3 spells CASSEALADRAFF. CDR3 nucleotide sequence: TGTGCCAGCAGTGAAGCGCTGGCAGACAGAGCTTTCTTT.

The chain links TRBV7-9 to TRBJ2-7; TRBD1 matches 10 bases. The CDR3 consists of 14 residues. The germline V gene encodes CDR1 SEHNR and CDR2 FQNEAQ (reference sequence). The V and J ends lost 5 bases and 5 bases, in that order; junction bases with no gene match: 6. For the CDR3, the DNA is TGTGCCAGCAGCCCCGGGACAGGGGACCACGAGCAGTACTTC. Translating it yields CASSPGTGDHEQYF. The whole variable domain, filled in from reference TRBV7-9 and TRBJ2-7, reads DTGVSQNPRHKITKRGQNVTFRCDPISEHNRLYWYRQTLGQGPEFLTYFQNEAQLEKSRLLSDRFSAERPKGSFSTLEIQRTEQGDSAMYLCASSPGTGDHEQYFGPGTRLTVT.

The V call is TRBV3-1 (or the pseudogene TRBV3-2), the J call TRBJ2-4; 10 nucleotides match TRBD2. Germline V gene data show CDR1 as LGHDT and CDR2 as YNNKEL (reference sequence). The length of the CDR3 is 17 residues. V lost 1 base, J lost 0 bases, and 3 bases stayed unmatched. CDR3 in DNA: TGTGCCAGCAGCCAAGGGCTAGCGGGAGTAGCCAAAAACATTCAGTACTTC. Translating gives CASSQGLAGVAKNIQYF.

This clone occurred once. J is TRBJ2-2 and V is TRBV4-3; 7 bases line up with TRBD1. The germline gives CDR1 LGHNA, CDR2 YSLEER. This CDR3 comprises 17 residues. V shed 1 base and J 4 bases; nucleotides not matched to a gene: 9. The CDR3 here is CASSQAEGTVATGELFF. The CDR3 DNA reads as TGCGCCAGCAGCCAAGCGGAAGGGACAGTCGCCACCGGGGAGCTGTTTTTT.

This rearrangement joins TRBV20-1 to TRBJ1-2; TRBD1 matches 9 bases. Per germline, CDR1 DFQATT and CDR2 SNEGSKA (reference sequence). This CDR3 region has 12 residues. The trim removed 3 bases at V and 12 bases at J, leaving 8 bases unmatched. In DNA, the CDR3 is TGCAGTGCTAGTGGGGACAGGGATCTCGACACCTTC. This sequence encodes CSASGDRDLDTF.

The chain is built from TRBV19 and TRBJ1-3, with D possibly TRBD1 on 5 matching bases. Germline assignment: CDR1 LNHDA and CDR2 SQIVND (reference sequence). CDR3 length: 14 amino acids. V lost 5 bases to trimming and J lost 0 bases, with 8 bases between them. In DNA, the CDR3 is TGTGCCAGTAGTTCGACAGCCTCTGGAAACACCATATATTTT. This translates into CASSSTASGNTIYF.

This chain joins TRBV28 and TRBJ1-2; 10 bases fit TRBD1. From germline, CDR1 is MDHEN and CDR2 SYDVKM. Unmatched junction bases numbered 11, after V lost 7 bases and J lost 6 bases. This CDR3 is 15 amino acids long. CDR3 in amino acids: CASIPTSGQGHGYTF. The CDR3 DNA reads TGTGCCAGCATTCCAACATCGGGACAGGGGCATGGCTACACCTTC.

This chain connects TRBV11-3 to TRBJ2-5; D might be TRBD2 (6 bases). Per the germline V gene, CDR1 is SGHNT and CDR2 is YENEEA. CDR3 size: 15 residues. Deletions cut 7 bases from V and 6 bases from J, with 21 bases between. CDR3 loop: CASTLEGVTAQTQYF. CDR3 coding DNA: TGTGCCAGCACCTTGGAGGGTGTGACGGCGCAGACCCAGTACTTC.

This rearrangement joins TRBV15 to TRBJ1-2, with a weak D call TRBD1 (6 bases). The CDR3 covers 15 residues. The V gene lost 5 bases and the J gene lost 3 bases, with 16 bases spanning the gap. CDR1 and CDR2 from the germline V gene are LNHNV and YYDKDF (reference sequence). The CDR3 is CATSFFQGQYYGYTF. CDR3 in DNA: TGTGCCACCAGCTTTTTTCAGGGGCAGTACTATGGCTACACCTTC.